Shown below are 27 T cell receptor beta chains from a single sample sequenced in a study of blood T cell repertoires in COVID-19. Profiled with immunoSEQ multiplex PCR; TCRdb holds only in-frame clones, not every one. The sample carries approximately 230,000 clones, just over 85% recorded once. The sequenced sample was peripheral blood. The receptors come from a man of 80 years or more with acute or convalescent COVID-19.

Remarks on this clone: The sample contains more than one DNA sequence encoding this CDR3. V is TRBV3-1 (or the pseudogene TRBV3-2) and J is TRBJ2-7; TRBD1 matches at 9 bases. The CDR3 spans 15 residues. J was trimmed by 3 bases and V by 3 bases; bases with no gene match: 6. CDR1 is LGHDT and CDR2 is YNNKEL in the germline V gene (reference sequence). CDR3 nucleotides: TGTGCCAGCAGCCAGGGCGGGACAGGGATCTACGAGCAGTACTTC. This encodes CASSQGGTGIYEQYF.

The chain is built from TRBV7-3 and TRBJ1-1, with 10 bases identical to TRBD1. Unmatched junction bases numbered 4, after V lost 5 bases and J lost 4 bases. The CDR3 consists of 14 residues. CDR1 SGHTA and CDR2 FQGTGA come from the germline V gene. The CDR3 DNA sequence: TGTGCCAGCAGCCCCGGACAGGGGGGCACTGAAGCTTTCTTT. Residues: CASSPGQGGTEAFF.

V and J are TRBV6-2 or TRBV6-3 and TRBJ1-1; D remains ambiguous. Germline assignment: CDR1 MNHEY and CDR2 SVGEGT. The CDR3 has 16 residues. Trimming removed 2 bases from V and 0 bases from J, with 13 bases in between. In DNA, the CDR3 is TGTGCCAGCAGTTACGATGGGAGAAACCTGAACACTGAAGCTTTCTTT. Its translation: CASSYDGRNLNTEAFF.

V gene TRBV29-1 combines with J gene TRBJ1-5, with 8 bases lining up with TRBD1. CDR3 length: 12 residues. CDR1 SQVTM and CDR2 ANQGSEA come from the germline V gene. The CDR3 sequence is CSTAGGDQPQHF. DNA of the CDR3: TGCAGTACCGCAGGGGGCGACCAGCCCCAGCATTTT.

The gene calls are TRBV2 and TRBJ2-5; TRBD2 matches at 10 bases. With 4 bases clipped from V and 6 bases from J, the junction kept 5 bases outside the gene matches. Per germline, CDR1 SNHLY and CDR2 FYNNEI. The CDR3 totals 14 residues. The chain's CDR3 is CASSGASGSQTQYF. Here the CDR3 DNA reads TGTGCCAGCAGTGGGGCTAGCGGGAGTCAGACCCAGTACTTC.

The chain has TRBV12-3 or TRBV12-4 and TRBJ2-1; no firm D call. The CDR3 covers 13 residues. The V and J ends lost 4 bases and 3 bases respectively, with 7 bases between them. The CDR3 sequence: CASSSYGYNEQFF. The CDR3 coding sequence is TGTGCCAGCAGTTCCTACGGCTACAATGAGCAGTTCTTC.

This clone has only a few counts. The chain carries TRBV28 and TRBJ1-3; unclear D gene. CDR3 length: 14 residues. V gave up 8 bases and J gave up 0 bases, with 11 bases separating them. Germline V gene data show CDR1 as MDHEN and CDR2 as SYDVKM. The CDR3 here is CASGRLTSGNTIYF. The CDR3, as DNA: TGTGCCAGCGGCAGGCTGACCTCTGGAAACACCATATATTTT.

The CDR3 DNA follows: TGTGCCAGCAGTTACTCCGGGACAGGGGGTGAAAAACTGTTTTTT. Protein sequence: CASSYSGTGGEKLFF. The chain links TRBV6-6 to TRBJ1-4; TRBD1 matches at 11 bases. The trim removed 0 bases at V and 7 bases at J, leaving 1 base unmatched. The CDR3 is 15 amino acids. Germline V CDR1 and CDR2: MNHNY, SVGAGI (reference sequence).

The V call is TRBV6-2 or TRBV6-3, the J call TRBJ1-1; D gene unclear. Between the trimmed V and J ends, which lost 6 bases and 11 bases, there was a span of 13 bases. CDR1 and CDR2 (germline): MNHEY, SVGEGT. This CDR3 spans 11 amino acids. The DNA for the CDR3 is TGTGCCAGCAGCCAAACGAGGGCGGCTTTCTTT. Encoded protein: CASSQTRAAFF.

V gene TRBV7-2 combines with J gene TRBJ2-7; a possible D gene is TRBD1 (6 bases). With 5 bases removed from V and 2 bases from J, the gap between germline ends came to 13 bases. CDR1 and CDR2 (germline): SGHTA, FQGNSA. CDR3 length: 14 amino acids. Here the CDR3 reads CASSPQGQTYEQYF. CDR3 DNA: TGTGCCAGCAGCCCCCAAGGACAGACCTACGAGCAGTACTTC.

This chain links TRBV7-2 with TRBJ2-7; no definite D call. The germline V gene has CDR1 SGHTA and CDR2 FQGNSA. Trimming shortened V by 5 bases and J by 6 bases, and 11 bases separated the two germline ends. CDR3 length: 12 amino acids. The CDR3 DNA sequence: TGTGCCAGCAGCCCGTCCAACGGCGAGCAGTACTTC. Residues: CASSPSNGEQYF.

The V gene is TRBV5-4, the J gene TRBJ2-7, with 10 bases matching TRBD2. CDR1 and CDR2 (germline): SGHNT, YYREEE (reference sequence). V shed 1 base and J 2 bases; nucleotides not matched to a gene: 3. This CDR3 spans 15 amino acids. CDR3 DNA: TGTGCCAGCAGCTTGAGGAGCGGGGGGGCCTACGAGCAGTACTTC. It translates to CASSLRSGGAYEQYF.

This clone showed up just a few times. The rearrangement links TRBV5-4 to TRBJ2-1; TRBD2 matches at 15 bases. With 3 bases clipped from V and 9 bases from J, the junction kept 7 bases outside the gene matches. Germline CDR1 is SGHNT and CDR2 is YYREEE (reference sequence). The CDR3 loop spans 16 amino acids. The CDR3 sequence is CASSSGTSGGTGEQFF. The CDR3 DNA is TGTGCCAGCAGCTCCGGGACTAGCGGGGGGACAGGTGAGCAGTTCTTC. The entire variable domain, with the rest obtained from reference TRBV5-4 and TRBJ2-1, is as follows: ETGVTQSPTHLIKTRGQQVTLRCSSQSGHNTVSWYQQALGQGPQFIFQYYREEENGRGNFPPRFSGLQFPNYSSELNVNALELDDSALYLCASSSGTSGGTGEQFFGPGTRLTVL.

The chain recombines TRBV3-1 (or the pseudogene TRBV3-2) with TRBJ1-3; 9 bases are a match to TRBD1. Trimming at V came to 4 bases and at J to 6 bases, leaving 7 bases not matched to a gene. The V gene's germline CDR1 is LGHDT and CDR2 YNNKEL (reference sequence). This CDR3 has 15 residues. DNA of the CDR3: TGTGCCAGCAGCCGTTCTACAGGGGGCCAAAACACCATATATTTT. The encoded protein is CASSRSTGGQNTIYF.

The chain joins TRBV6-2 or TRBV6-3 to TRBJ2-2, with a tentative D call TRBD2 (7 bases). The V and J ends lost 2 bases and 9 bases respectively, with 10 bases between them. Germline CDR1 and CDR2: MNHEY and SVGEGT. The CDR3 runs to 13 residues. This CDR3 reads CASSYGGGRELFF. The CDR3 DNA reads as TGTGCCAGCAGTTACGGGGGGGGCCGGGAGCTGTTTTTT.

The chain joins TRBV5-1 to TRBJ2-2; a weak D match, TRBD1 (6 bases). The CDR3 covers 15 residues. Germline CDR1 is SGHRS and CDR2 is YFSETQ. V was cut by 5 bases and J by 0 bases, with 11 bases left in between. CDR3 sequence (DNA): TGCGCCAGCAGTCCGGACAGCCCGAACACCGGGGAGCTGTTTTTT. Its translation: CASSPDSPNTGELFF.

This chain connects TRBV5-6 to TRBJ1-2, with D hard to call. Germline loops: CDR1 SGHDT, CDR2 YYEEEE. Trimming shortened V by 1 base and J by 2 bases, and 6 bases separated the two germline ends. There are 13 residues in the CDR3. The CDR3 loop is CASSLSQNYGYTF. In DNA form, the CDR3 reads TGTGCCAGCAGCTTGTCACAGAACTATGGCTACACCTTC.

The CDR3 spells CSVGDLGGASYEQYF. The DNA of the CDR3 is TGCAGCGTTGGGGACTTGGGGGGGGCGAGTTACGAGCAGTACTTC. The gene calls are TRBV29-1 and TRBJ2-7; possibly TRBD2 for D (7 bases). CDR3 length: 15 amino acids. Deletions cut 4 bases from V and 4 bases from J, with 20 bases between. Germline assignment: CDR1 SQVTM and CDR2 ANQGSEA.

This rearrangement joins TRBV5-4 to TRBJ1-2, with TRBD1 identical over 9 bases. Germline V CDR1 and CDR2: SGHNT, YYREEE (reference sequence). Trimming removed 4 bases from V and 6 bases from J; junction bases left unmatched: 4. This CDR3 comprises 13 residues. The CDR3 DNA is TGTGCCAGCAGCCAAGGACAGGGGAATGGCTACACCTTC. Translating gives CASSQGQGNGYTF.

J is TRBJ2-3 and V is TRBV4-1, with 7 nucleotides matching TRBD2. Germline V lookup: CDR1 MGHRA, CDR2 YSYEKL. J was trimmed by 2 bases and V by 0 bases; bases with no gene match: 8. The CDR3 extends over 17 amino acids. CDR3: CASSQDSASGPTDTQYF. The CDR3 DNA reads TGCGCCAGCAGCCAAGATTCCGCTAGCGGCCCCACAGATACGCAGTATTTT.

This chain uses TRBV5-6 with TRBJ2-4; D gene unclear. The CDR3 contains 16 residues. Germline V gene lookup returns CDR1 SGHDT and CDR2 YYEEEE. Between the trimmed V and J ends, which lost 4 bases and 6 bases, there was a span of 20 bases. The CDR3 is CASSRRQAVIGNIQYF. CDR3 bases: TGTGCCAGCAGCCGTCGTCAGGCAGTTATAGGAAACATTCAGTACTTC.

The chain uses TRBV29-1 and TRBJ1-2, with 11 bases that match TRBD1. J gave up 4 bases and V 4 bases, and 14 bases lay outside the gene matches. From germline, CDR1 is SQVTM and CDR2 ANQGSEA. The CDR3 sequence is 17 residues long. The CDR3 sequence is CSVGGTGGSVVGYGYTF. CDR3 DNA sequence: TGCAGCGTTGGCGGGACAGGGGGAAGTGTTGTGGGCTATGGCTACACCTTC.

The V and J genes are TRBV7-3 and TRBJ1-3; D possibly corresponds to TRBD1 (5 bases). The CDR3 has 14 residues. Trimming shortened V by 0 bases and J by 7 bases, and 10 bases separated the two germline ends. Germline assignment: CDR1 SGHTA and CDR2 FQGTGA. The CDR3 nucleotides read TGTGCCAGCAGCTTAACGCCCGGGGGTAACACCATATATTTT. Translated, it gives CASSLTPGGNTIYF.

The count of this clone is one. The chain carries TRBV23-1 and TRBJ1-1; the D gene is possibly TRBD1 (6 bases). TRBV23-1 is placed among ORFs of uncertain function. This CDR3 spans 15 amino acids. Trimming took off 8 bases at V and 10 bases at J, with 26 bases between the two ends. CDR3 sequence: CASFSKGQGNPGAFF. Written as DNA, the CDR3 is TGCGCCAGCTTTAGTAAGGGGCAGGGGAATCCGGGAGCTTTCTTT.

The chain carries TRBV6-5 and TRBJ1-1; 9 bases agree with TRBD1. The CDR3 extends over 12 amino acids. CDR1 is MNHEY, CDR2 SVGAGI, per germline. Trimming removed 5 bases from V and 10 bases from J; junction bases left unmatched: 5. The CDR3: CASSRQGEGAFF. CDR3 DNA sequence: TGTGCCAGCAGTAGACAGGGGGAGGGAGCTTTCTTT.

J is TRBJ2-7 and V is TRBV3-1 (or the pseudogene TRBV3-2), with no clear D. CDR1 is LGHDT and CDR2 is YNNKEL in the germline V gene (reference sequence). This CDR3 region has 14 residues. Trimming stripped 0 bases from V and 4 bases from J, with 10 bases between. CDR3 protein: CASSQEGRTYEQYF. CDR3 bases: TGTGCCAGCAGCCAAGAGGGCAGAACTTACGAGCAGTACTTC.

V usage is TRBV10-3 and J usage is TRBJ2-5, with TRBD2 identical over 10 bases. This CDR3 is built from 12 residues. CDR1 and CDR2 (germline): ENHRY, SYGVKD. Losses at the gene ends were 10 bases for V and 4 bases for J; bases not matched to a gene: 3. For the CDR3, the DNA is TGTGCCACCCAGCGGGGGGGAGAGACCCAGTACTTC. It yields the protein CATQRGGETQYF.